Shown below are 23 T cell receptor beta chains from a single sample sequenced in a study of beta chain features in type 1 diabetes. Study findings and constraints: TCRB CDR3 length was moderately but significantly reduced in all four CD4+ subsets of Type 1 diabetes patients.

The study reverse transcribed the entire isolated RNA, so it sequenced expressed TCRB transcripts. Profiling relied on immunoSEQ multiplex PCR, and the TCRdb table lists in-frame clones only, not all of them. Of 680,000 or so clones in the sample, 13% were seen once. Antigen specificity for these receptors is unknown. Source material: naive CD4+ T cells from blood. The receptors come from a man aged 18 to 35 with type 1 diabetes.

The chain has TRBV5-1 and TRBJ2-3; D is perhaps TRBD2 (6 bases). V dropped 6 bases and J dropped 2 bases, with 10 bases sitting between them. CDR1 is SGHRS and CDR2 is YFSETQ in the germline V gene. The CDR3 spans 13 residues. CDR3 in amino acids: CASTGGSTDTQYF. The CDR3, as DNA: TGCGCCAGCACTGGGGGGTCCACAGATACGCAGTATTTT. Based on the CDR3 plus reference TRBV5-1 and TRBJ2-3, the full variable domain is KAGVTQTPRYLIKTRGQQVTLSCSPISGHRSVSWYQQTPGQGLQFLFEYFSETQRNKGNFPGRFSGRQFSNSRSEMNVSTLELGDSALYLCASTGGSTDTQYFGPGTRLTVL.

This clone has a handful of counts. CDR3: CASSQVGTGNYGYTF. CDR3 DNA sequence: TGCGCCAGCAGCCAAGTGGGGACAGGGAACTATGGCTACACCTTC. The chain has TRBV4-1 and TRBJ1-2, with 9 bases lining up with TRBD1. This CDR3 is built from 15 residues. Losses at the gene ends were 1 base for V and 2 bases for J; bases not matched to a gene: 2. Germline V lookup: CDR1 MGHRA, CDR2 YSYEKL.

CDR3 in amino acids: CASSWAVQSQETQYF. The CDR3, as DNA: TGTGCCAGTAGTTGGGCAGTTCAGAGCCAAGAGACCCAGTACTTC. The V gene is TRBV19, the J gene TRBJ2-5; no firm D call. With 5 bases removed from V and 1 base from J, the gap between germline ends came to 14 bases. CDR1 is LNHDA and CDR2 is SQIVND in the germline V gene (reference sequence). This CDR3 spans 15 amino acids.

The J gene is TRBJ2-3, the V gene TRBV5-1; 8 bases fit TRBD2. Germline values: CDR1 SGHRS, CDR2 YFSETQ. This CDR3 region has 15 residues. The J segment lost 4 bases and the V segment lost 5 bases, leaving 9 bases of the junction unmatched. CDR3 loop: CASSLLAGGPDTQYF. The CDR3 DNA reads TGCGCCAGCAGTCTCTTGGCGGGGGGCCCAGATACGCAGTATTTT.

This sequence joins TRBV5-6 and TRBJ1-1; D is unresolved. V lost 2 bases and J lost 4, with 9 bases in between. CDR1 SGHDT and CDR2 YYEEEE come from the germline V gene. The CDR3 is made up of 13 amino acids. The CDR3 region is CASSFTGSTEAFF. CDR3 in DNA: TGTGCCAGCAGCTTTACCGGCAGCACTGAAGCTTTCTTT.

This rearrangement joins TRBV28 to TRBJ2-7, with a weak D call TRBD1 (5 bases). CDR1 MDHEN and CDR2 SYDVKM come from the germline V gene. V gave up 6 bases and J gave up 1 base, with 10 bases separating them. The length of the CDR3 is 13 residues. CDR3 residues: CASSPGASYEQYF. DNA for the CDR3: TGTGCCAGCAGCCCTGGGGCGTCCTACGAGCAGTACTTC.

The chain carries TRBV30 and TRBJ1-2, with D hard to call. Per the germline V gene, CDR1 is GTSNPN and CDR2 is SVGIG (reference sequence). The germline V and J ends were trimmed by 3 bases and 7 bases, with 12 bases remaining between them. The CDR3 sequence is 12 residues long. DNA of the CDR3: TGTGCCTGGAGCCCGGGCCTAACTGGCTACACCTTC. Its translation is CAWSPGLTGYTF.

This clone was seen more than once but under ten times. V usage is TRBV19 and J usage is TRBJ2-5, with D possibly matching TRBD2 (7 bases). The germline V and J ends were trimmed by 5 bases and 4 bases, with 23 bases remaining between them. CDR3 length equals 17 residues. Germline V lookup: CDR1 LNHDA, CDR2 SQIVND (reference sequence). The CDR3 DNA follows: TGTGCCAGTAGTCCAGGAACGGGGGGCACGCTAGGAGAGACCCAGTACTTC. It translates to CASSPGTGGTLGETQYF. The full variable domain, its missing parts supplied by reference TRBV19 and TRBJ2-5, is DGGITQSPKYLFRKEGQNVTLSCEQNLNHDAMYWYRQDPGQGLRLIYYSQIVNDFQKGDIAEGYSVSREKKESFPLTVTSAQKNPTAFYLCASSPGTGGTLGETQYFGPGTRLLVL.

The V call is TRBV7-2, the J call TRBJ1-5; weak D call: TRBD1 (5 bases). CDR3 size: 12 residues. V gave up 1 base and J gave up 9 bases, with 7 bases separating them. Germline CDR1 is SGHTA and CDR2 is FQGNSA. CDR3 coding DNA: TGTGCCAGCAGCTTAGGGGGGTGGCCCCAGCATTTT. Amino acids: CASSLGGWPQHF.

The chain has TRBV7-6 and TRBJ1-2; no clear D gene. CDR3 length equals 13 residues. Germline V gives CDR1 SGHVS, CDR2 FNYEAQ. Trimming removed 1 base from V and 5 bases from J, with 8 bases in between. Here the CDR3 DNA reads TGTGCCAGCAGCTTAGTCGGCGAGTATGGCTACACCTTC. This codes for CASSLVGEYGYTF.

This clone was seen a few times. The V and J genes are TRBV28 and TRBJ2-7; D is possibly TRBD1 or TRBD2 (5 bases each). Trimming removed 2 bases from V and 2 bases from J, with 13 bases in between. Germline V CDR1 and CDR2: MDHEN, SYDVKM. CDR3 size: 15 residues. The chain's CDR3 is CASSLGGGQAYEQYF. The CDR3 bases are TGTGCCAGCAGTTTAGGGGGTGGACAAGCCTACGAGCAGTACTTC.

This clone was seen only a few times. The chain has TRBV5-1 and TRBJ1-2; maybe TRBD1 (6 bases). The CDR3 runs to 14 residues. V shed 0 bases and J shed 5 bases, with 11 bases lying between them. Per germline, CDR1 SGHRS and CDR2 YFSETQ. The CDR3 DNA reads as TGCGCCAGCAGCTTGGCAGGGGCTACGTATGGCTACACCTTC. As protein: CASSLAGATYGYTF.

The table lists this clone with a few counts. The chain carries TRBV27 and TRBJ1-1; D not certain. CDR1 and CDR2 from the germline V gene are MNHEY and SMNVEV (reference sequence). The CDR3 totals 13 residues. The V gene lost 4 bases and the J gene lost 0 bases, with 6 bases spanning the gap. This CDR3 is CASSSGLNTEAFF. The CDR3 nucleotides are TGTGCCAGCAGTTCAGGATTGAACACTGAAGCTTTCTTT.

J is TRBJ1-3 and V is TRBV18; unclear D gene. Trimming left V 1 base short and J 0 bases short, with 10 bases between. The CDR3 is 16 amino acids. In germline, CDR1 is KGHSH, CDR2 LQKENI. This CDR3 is CASSPQGLSSGNTIYF. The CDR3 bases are TGTGCCAGCTCACCACAAGGTCTATCCTCTGGAAACACCATATATTTT.

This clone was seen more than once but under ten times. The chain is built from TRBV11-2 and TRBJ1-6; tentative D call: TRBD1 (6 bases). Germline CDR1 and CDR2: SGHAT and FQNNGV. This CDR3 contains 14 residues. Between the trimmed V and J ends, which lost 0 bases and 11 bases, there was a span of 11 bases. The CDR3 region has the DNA TGTGCCAGCAGCTTAGACCAGGGGCTCACACCCCTCCACTTT. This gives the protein CASSLDQGLTPLHF. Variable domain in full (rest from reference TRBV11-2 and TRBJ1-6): EAGVAQSPRYKIIEKRQSVAFWCNPISGHATLYWYQQILGQGPKLLIQFQNNGVVDDSQLPKDRFSAERLKGVDSTLKIQPAKLEDSAVYLCASSLDQGLTPLHFGNGTRLTVT.

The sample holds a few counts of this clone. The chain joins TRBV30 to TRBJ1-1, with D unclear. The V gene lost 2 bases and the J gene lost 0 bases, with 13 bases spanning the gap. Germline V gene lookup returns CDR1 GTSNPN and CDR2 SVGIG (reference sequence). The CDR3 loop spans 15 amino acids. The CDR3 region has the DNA TGTGCCTGGAGTCGCGGAGGGCTCATGAACACTGAAGCTTTCTTT. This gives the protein CAWSRGGLMNTEAFF.

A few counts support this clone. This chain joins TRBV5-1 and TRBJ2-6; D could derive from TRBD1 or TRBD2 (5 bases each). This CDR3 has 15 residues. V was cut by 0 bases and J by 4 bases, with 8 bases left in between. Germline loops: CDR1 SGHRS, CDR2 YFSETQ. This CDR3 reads CASSLDGAGANVLTF. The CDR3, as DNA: TGCGCCAGCAGCTTGGACGGGGCCGGGGCCAACGTCCTGACTTTC.

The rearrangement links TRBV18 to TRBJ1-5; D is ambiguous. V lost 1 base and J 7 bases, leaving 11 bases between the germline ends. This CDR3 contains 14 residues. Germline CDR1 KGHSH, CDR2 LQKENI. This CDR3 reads CASSPQRGTQPQHF. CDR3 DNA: TGTGCCAGCTCACCACAGCGGGGTACCCAGCCCCAGCATTTT.

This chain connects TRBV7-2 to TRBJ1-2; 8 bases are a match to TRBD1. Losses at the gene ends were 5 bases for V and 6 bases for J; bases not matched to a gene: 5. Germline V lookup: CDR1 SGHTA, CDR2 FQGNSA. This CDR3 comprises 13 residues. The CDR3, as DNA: TGTGCCAGCAGCCCACCGACAGGGGATGGCTACACCTTC. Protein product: CASSPPTGDGYTF.

The CDR3 region is CASSDRLESGELFF. The CDR3 DNA follows: TGCGCCAGCAGTGACCGACTAGAATCCGGGGAGCTGTTTTTT. This chain links TRBV10-1 with TRBJ2-2, with D possibly matching TRBD2 (6 bases). There are 14 residues in the CDR3. Trimming left V 3 bases short and J 6 bases short, with 11 bases between. The germline V gene has CDR1 WNHNN and CDR2 SYGVQD (reference sequence).

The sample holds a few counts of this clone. This CDR3 reads CASSQDRRQPQHF. CDR3 sequence (DNA): TGCGCCAGCAGCCAAGATCGAAGGCAGCCCCAGCATTTT. The chain uses TRBV4-1 and TRBJ1-5, with D hard to call. There are 13 residues in the CDR3. The V and J ends lost 0 bases and 7 bases respectively, with 7 bases between them. Germline V CDR1 and CDR2: MGHRA, YSYEKL.

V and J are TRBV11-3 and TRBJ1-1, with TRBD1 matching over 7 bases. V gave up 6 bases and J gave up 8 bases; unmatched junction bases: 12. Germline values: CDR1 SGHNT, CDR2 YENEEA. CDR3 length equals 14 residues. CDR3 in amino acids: CASSYPTGPTEAFF. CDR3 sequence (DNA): TGTGCCAGCAGTTACCCGACAGGGCCAACAGAAGCTTTCTTT.

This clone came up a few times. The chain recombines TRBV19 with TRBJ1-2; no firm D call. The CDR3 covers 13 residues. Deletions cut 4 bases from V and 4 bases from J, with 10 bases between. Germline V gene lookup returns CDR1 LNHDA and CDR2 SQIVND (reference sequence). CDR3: CASSTDHIYGYTF. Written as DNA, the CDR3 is TGTGCCAGTAGTACCGACCATATCTATGGCTACACCTTC.